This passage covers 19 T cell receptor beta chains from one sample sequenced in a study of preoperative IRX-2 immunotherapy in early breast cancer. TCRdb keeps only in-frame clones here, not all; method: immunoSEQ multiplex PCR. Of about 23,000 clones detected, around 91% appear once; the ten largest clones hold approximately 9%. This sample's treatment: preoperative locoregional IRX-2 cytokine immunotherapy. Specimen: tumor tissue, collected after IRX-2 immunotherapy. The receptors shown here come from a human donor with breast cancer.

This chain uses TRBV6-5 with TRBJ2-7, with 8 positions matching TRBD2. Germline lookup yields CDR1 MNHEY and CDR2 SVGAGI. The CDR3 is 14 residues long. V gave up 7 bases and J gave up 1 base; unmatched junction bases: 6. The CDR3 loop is CASTGTRGSYEQYF. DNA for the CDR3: TGTGCCAGCACGGGGACTAGGGGTTCCTACGAGCAGTACTTC.

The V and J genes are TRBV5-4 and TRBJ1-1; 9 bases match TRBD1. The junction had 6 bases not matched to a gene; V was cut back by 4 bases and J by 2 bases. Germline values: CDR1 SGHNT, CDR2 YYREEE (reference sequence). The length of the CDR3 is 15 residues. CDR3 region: CASSHETGGNTEAFF. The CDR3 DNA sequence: TGTGCCAGCAGCCACGAGACAGGGGGAAACACTGAAGCTTTCTTT.

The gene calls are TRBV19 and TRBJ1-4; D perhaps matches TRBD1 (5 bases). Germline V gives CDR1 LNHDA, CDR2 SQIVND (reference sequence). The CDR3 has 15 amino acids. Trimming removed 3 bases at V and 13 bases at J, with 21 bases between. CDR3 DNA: TGTGCCAGTAGTATCTCCGGGGCCGACTACGGGCGACTGTTTTTT. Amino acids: CASSISGADYGRLFF.

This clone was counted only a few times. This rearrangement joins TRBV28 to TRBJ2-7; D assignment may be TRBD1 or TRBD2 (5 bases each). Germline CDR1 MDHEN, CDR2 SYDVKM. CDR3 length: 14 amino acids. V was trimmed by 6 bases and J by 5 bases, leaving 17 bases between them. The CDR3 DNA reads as TGTGCCAGCAGGGCCCGTCGGGGCAGCCACGAGCAGTACTTC. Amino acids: CASRARRGSHEQYF.

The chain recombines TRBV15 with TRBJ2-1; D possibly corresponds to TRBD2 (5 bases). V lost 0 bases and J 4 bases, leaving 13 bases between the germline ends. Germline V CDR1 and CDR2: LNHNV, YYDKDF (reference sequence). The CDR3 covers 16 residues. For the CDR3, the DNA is TGTGCCACCAGCAGAGACGTGCAGCGGCAATACAATGAGCAGTTCTTC. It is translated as CATSRDVQRQYNEQFF. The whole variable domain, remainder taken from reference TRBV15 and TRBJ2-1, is DAMVIQNPRYQVTQFGKPVTLSCSQTLNHNVMYWYQQKSSQAPKLLFHYYDKDFNNEADTPDNFQSRRPNTSFCFLDIRSPGLGDTAMYLCATSRDVQRQYNEQFFGPGTRLTVL.

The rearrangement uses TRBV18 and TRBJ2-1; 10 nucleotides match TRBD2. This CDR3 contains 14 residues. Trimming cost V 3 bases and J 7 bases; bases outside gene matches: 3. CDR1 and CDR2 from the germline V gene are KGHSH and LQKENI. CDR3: CASSPGLAINEQFF. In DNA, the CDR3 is TGTGCCAGCTCACCGGGACTAGCGATTAATGAGCAGTTCTTC.

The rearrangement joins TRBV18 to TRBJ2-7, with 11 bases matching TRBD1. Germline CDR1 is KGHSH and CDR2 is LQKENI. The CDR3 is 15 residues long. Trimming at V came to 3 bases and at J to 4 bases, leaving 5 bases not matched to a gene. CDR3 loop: CASSPPGQGGYEQYF. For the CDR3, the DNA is TGTGCCAGCTCACCTCCGGGACAGGGGGGGTACGAGCAGTACTTC.

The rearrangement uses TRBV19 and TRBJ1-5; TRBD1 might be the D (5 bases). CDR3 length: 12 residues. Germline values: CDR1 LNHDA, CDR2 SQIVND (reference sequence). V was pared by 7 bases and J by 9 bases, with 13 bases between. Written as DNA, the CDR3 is TGTGCCAGTAAAGGGGTGTCCCTGCCCCAGCATTTT. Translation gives CASKGVSLPQHF.

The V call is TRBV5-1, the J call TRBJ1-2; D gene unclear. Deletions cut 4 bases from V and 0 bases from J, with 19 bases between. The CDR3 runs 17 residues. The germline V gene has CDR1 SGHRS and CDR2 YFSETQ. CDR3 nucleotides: TGCGCCAGCAGCCCGGACGTTCCCAGGAGATCTAACTATGGCTACACCTTC. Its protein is CASSPDVPRRSNYGYTF.

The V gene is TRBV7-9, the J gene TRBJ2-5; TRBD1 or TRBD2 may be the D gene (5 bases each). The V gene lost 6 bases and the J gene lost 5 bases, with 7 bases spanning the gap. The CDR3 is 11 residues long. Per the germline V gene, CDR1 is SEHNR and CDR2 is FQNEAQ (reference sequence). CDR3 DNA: TGTGCCAGCAGGTGGGGGGAGACCCAGTACTTC. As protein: CASRWGETQYF. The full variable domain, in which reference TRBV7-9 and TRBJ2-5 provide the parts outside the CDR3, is DTGVSQNPRHKITKRGQNVTFRCDPISEHNRLYWYRQTLGQGPEFLTYFQNEAQLEKSRLLSDRFSAERPKGSFSTLEIQRTEQGDSAMYLCASRWGETQYFGPGTRLLVL.

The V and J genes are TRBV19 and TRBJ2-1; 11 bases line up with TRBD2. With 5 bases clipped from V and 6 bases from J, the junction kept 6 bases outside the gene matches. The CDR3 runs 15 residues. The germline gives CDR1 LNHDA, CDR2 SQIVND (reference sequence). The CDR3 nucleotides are TGTGCCAGTAGTTTTCTAGCGGGAGGAGGCAATGAGCAGTTCTTC. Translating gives CASSFLAGGGNEQFF.

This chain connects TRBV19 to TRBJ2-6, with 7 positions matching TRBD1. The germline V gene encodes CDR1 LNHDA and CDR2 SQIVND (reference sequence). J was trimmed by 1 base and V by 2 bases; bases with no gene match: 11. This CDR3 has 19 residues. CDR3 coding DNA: TGTGCCAGTAGTATAATTAGAGGGGGCGCAATATCTGGGGCCAACGTCCTGACTTTC. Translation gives CASSIIRGGAISGANVLTF.

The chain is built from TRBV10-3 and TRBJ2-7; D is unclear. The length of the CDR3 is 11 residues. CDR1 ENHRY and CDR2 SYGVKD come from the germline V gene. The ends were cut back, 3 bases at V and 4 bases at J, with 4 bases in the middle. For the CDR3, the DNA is TGTGCCATCAGTGACGGTTACGAGCAGTACTTC. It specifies CAISDGYEQYF.

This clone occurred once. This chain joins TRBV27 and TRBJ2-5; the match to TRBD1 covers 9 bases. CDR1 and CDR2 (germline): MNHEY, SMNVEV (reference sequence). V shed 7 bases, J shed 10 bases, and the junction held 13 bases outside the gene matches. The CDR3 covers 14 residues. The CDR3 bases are TGTGCCAGCAATACCGGGACAGGGTACGGTGGCCAGTACTTC. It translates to CASNTGTGYGGQYF.

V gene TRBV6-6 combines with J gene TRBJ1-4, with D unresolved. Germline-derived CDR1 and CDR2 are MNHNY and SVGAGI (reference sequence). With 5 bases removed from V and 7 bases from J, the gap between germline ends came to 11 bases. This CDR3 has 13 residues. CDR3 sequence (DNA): TGTGCCAGCAGTCGCGACCCAAGTGAAAAACTGTTTTTT. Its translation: CASSRDPSEKLFF.

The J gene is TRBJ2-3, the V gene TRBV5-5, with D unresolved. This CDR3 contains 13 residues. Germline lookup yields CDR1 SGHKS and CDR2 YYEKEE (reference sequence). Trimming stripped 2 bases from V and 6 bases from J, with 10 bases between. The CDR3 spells CASSLLFGDTQYF. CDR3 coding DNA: TGTGCCAGCAGCTTACTTTTCGGGGATACGCAGTATTTT.

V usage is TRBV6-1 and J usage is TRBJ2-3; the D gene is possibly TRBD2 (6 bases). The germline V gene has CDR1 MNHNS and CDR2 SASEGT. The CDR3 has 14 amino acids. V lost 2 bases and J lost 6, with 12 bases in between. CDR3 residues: CASSETEGRDTQYF. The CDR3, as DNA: TGTGCCAGCAGTGAAACGGAGGGGCGGGATACGCAGTATTTT.

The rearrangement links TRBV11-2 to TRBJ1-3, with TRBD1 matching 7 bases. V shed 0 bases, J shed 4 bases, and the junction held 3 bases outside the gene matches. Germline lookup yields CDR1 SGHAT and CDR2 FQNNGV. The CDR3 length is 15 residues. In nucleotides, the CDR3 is TGTGCCAGCAGCTTAGAAAGGGGGCTAGGAAACACCATATATTTT. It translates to CASSLERGLGNTIYF.

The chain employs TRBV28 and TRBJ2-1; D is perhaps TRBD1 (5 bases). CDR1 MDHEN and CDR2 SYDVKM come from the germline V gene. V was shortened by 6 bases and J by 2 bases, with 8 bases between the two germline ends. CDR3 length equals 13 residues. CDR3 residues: CASSRETYNEQFF. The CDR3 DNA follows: TGTGCCAGCAGCAGGGAAACCTACAATGAGCAGTTCTTC.